Listed here are 10 T cell receptor beta chains from one sample, sequenced in a study of beta chain features in type 1 diabetes. Regarding the study as a whole: In every one of the four CD4+ subsets, TCRB CDR3s were moderately but significantly shorter in Type 1 diabetes patients.

Their antigen targets remain unknown. All of the isolated RNA was reverse transcribed, so expressed TCRB transcripts were sequenced. The protocol was immunoSEQ multiplex PCR, while the TCRdb copy is restricted to in-frame clones and leaves out a portion. This sample has about 340,000 clones, with about 14% found just once. Sequenced material: naive CD4+ T cells from blood. The receptor source for this set is a woman between 18 and 29 years old with type 1 diabetes.

The rearrangement links TRBV10-3 to TRBJ2-7, with D possibly being TRBD1 (6 bases). The CDR3 is 13 amino acids. V lost 0 bases to trimming and J lost 7 bases, with 10 bases between them. Germline CDR1 is ENHRY and CDR2 is SYGVKD. The CDR3 sequence: CAISESPRGEQYV. CDR3 nucleotides: TGTGCCATCAGTGAGTCGCCCAGGGGTGAGCAGTACGTC.

This sequence joins TRBV18 and TRBJ2-7, with 11 bases that match TRBD1. CDR3 size: 15 residues. The germline CDR1 and CDR2 sequences are KGHSH and LQKENI. J gave up 2 bases and V 5 bases, and 5 bases lay outside the gene matches. The CDR3 region has the DNA TGTGCCAGCTCAGAGGGACAGGGGGGTCCCTACGAGCAGTACGTC. Translated: CASSEGQGGPYEQYV.

The V call is TRBV9, the J call TRBJ2-2, with a tentative D call TRBD1 (5 bases). In germline, CDR1 is SGDLS, CDR2 YYNGEE. The CDR3 runs 15 residues. Trimming pared 3 bases from V and 7 bases from J, leaving 16 bases between. The CDR3 coding sequence is TGTGCCAGCAGCGAAGGGGCAGGGAACGTCGGGGAGCTGTTTTTT. Translation gives CASSEGAGNVGELFF.

This clone was counted only a few times. The chain has TRBV29-1 and TRBJ2-2; 7 bases are a match to TRBD2. The junction had 3 bases not matched to a gene; V was cut back by 1 base and J by 4 bases. Germline lookup yields CDR1 SQVTM and CDR2 ANQGSEA. The CDR3 totals 14 residues. CDR3 residues: CSVEGGGSTGELFF. CDR3 bases: TGCAGCGTTGAAGGGGGCGGGAGCACCGGGGAGCTGTTTTTT.

The CDR3 DNA reads TGTGCCAGCAGCCGACAGGGGGCCGGAGAAAAACTGTTTTTT. Amino acid sequence: CASSRQGAGEKLFF. The chain employs TRBV2 and TRBJ1-4; 10 nucleotides line up with TRBD1. The CDR3 totals 14 residues. Trimming removed 6 bases from V and 8 bases from J; junction bases left unmatched: 6. Per germline, CDR1 SNHLY and CDR2 FYNNEI.

The rearrangement uses TRBV11-3 and TRBJ2-1, with TRBD2 matching 9 bases. Trimming cost V 4 bases and J 6 bases; bases outside gene matches: 10. Germline V lookup: CDR1 SGHNT, CDR2 YENEEA. The CDR3 sequence is 16 residues long. CDR3 sequence (DNA): TGTGCCAGCAGCTGGGGCGCTAGCGGGACCTCCAATGAGCAGTTCTTC. This sequence encodes CASSWGASGTSNEQFF.

This clone was picked up a small number of times. This chain joins TRBV5-1 and TRBJ1-1; a possible D gene is TRBD1 (6 bases). CDR1 is SGHRS, CDR2 YFSETQ, per germline. The germline V and J ends were trimmed by 4 bases and 8 bases, with 18 bases remaining between them. The CDR3 loop spans 14 amino acids. CDR3 region: CASSPGTTTTEAFF. CDR3 DNA: TGCGCCAGCAGCCCCGGGACAACAACTACCGAAGCTTTCTTT.

The genes are TRBV4-1 and TRBJ2-4, with 7 bases fitting TRBD1. Germline CDR1 MGHRA, CDR2 YSYEKL. The CDR3 covers 14 residues. J gave up 15 bases and V 5 bases, and 16 bases lay outside the gene matches. In DNA form, the CDR3 reads TGCGCCAGCAGCAGGGGAACAGGGGCCGGAATTATGTACTTC. Translating it yields CASSRGTGAGIMYF.

This clone has a handful of counts. The rearrangement links TRBV7-9 to TRBJ2-1; TRBD1 aligns across 12 bases. This CDR3 is built from 15 residues. Trimming removed 3 bases from V and 8 bases from J; junction bases left unmatched: 5. Germline CDR1 reads SEHNR; CDR2 reads FQNEAQ (reference sequence). Here the CDR3 reads CASSLWDRGRDEQFF. The CDR3 coding sequence is TGTGCCAGCAGCTTGTGGGACAGGGGGCGGGATGAGCAGTTCTTC. Supplemented by reference TRBV7-9 and TRBJ2-1, the full variable domain reads DTGVSQNPRHKITKRGQNVTFRCDPISEHNRLYWYRQTLGQGPEFLTYFQNEAQLEKSRLLSDRFSAERPKGSFSTLEIQRTEQGDSAMYLCASSLWDRGRDEQFFGPGTRLTVL.

This clone has only a few counts. The J gene is TRBJ2-7, the V gene TRBV7-2; TRBD1 matches at 9 bases. The CDR3 contains 14 residues. V lost 5 bases and J lost 4; bases outside the gene matches: 6. Germline V gene lookup returns CDR1 SGHTA and CDR2 FQGNSA. The CDR3 reads CASSQGQGMYEQYF. The CDR3 bases are TGTGCCAGCAGCCAGGGACAGGGCATGTACGAGCAGTACTTC.